These 19 T cell receptor beta chains originate from one sample sequenced in a study of blood T cell repertoires in COVID-19. The method was immunoSEQ multiplex PCR; TCRdb's version includes in-frame clones alone and lacks a portion of them. The sample yields over 150,000 clones, 65% to 90% seen once. Sequencing was performed on peripheral blood. The receptor set was obtained from a human donor in a cohort sampled during active COVID-19.

The chain joins TRBV5-1 to TRBJ2-2; weak D call: TRBD1 (5 bases). Germline CDR1 is SGHRS and CDR2 is YFSETQ. The V and J ends lost 0 bases and 7 bases respectively, with 13 bases between them. The CDR3 has 15 residues. This CDR3 is CASSLAVTESGELFF. The DNA of the CDR3 is TGCGCCAGCAGCTTGGCCGTGACAGAAAGCGGGGAGCTGTTTTTT.

The chain joins TRBV6-1 to TRBJ2-3, with 16 bases lining up with TRBD2. The V and J ends lost 4 bases and 6 bases, in that order; junction bases with no gene match: 4. The germline CDR1 and CDR2 sequences are MNHNS and SASEGT. The CDR3 is made up of 16 amino acids. CDR3 sequence: CASSGSGLAGGDTQYF. Here the CDR3 DNA reads TGTGCCAGCAGTGGCTCGGGACTAGCGGGAGGGGATACGCAGTATTTT.

J is TRBJ2-2 and V is TRBV6-4, with a tentative D call TRBD2 (6 bases). V dropped 4 bases and J dropped 0 bases, with 12 bases sitting between them. The V gene's germline CDR1 is MRHNA and CDR2 SNTAGT. The length of the CDR3 is 16 residues. The CDR3 reads CASSVLASTNTGELFF. The DNA of the CDR3 is TGTGCCAGCAGTGTACTAGCAAGTACGAACACCGGGGAGCTGTTTTTT.

The chain uses TRBV27 and TRBJ2-7; D is uncertain. The CDR3 loop spans 13 amino acids. From germline, CDR1 is MNHEY and CDR2 SMNVEV (reference sequence). Trimming left V 5 bases short and J 3 bases short, with 11 bases between. CDR3 DNA: TGTGCCAGCAGTCCCTCGTTCAGCTACGAGCAGTACTTC. Protein sequence: CASSPSFSYEQYF.

V usage is TRBV28 and J usage is TRBJ2-3, with 7 bases matching TRBD2. The CDR3 has 16 amino acids. J lost 0 bases, V lost 5 bases, and 8 bases had no gene match. Per the germline V gene, CDR1 is MDHEN and CDR2 is SYDVKM. The CDR3 bases are TGTGCCAGCAGTGCGGGACTAACCTTTAGCACAGATACGCAGTATTTT. This encodes CASSAGLTFSTDTQYF.

The chain uses TRBV19 and TRBJ2-6, with D possibly TRBD1 on 5 matching bases. Germline V CDR1 and CDR2: LNHDA, SQIVND (reference sequence). This CDR3 is 14 amino acids long. Trimming removed 10 bases from V and 0 bases from J, with 10 bases in between. The chain's CDR3 is CATRQLSGANVLTF. In nucleotides, the CDR3 is TGTGCCACCAGACAGCTCTCTGGGGCCAACGTCCTGACTTTC.

The V call is TRBV6-6, the J call TRBJ1-1, with 8 bases aligning to TRBD1. The CDR3 consists of 13 residues. V was pared by 5 bases and J by 9 bases, with 8 bases of the junction left unmatched. The germline gives CDR1 MNHNY, CDR2 SVGAGI (reference sequence). The CDR3 spells CASSADRVIKAFF. CDR3 in DNA: TGTGCCAGCAGTGCGGACAGGGTCATAAAAGCTTTCTTT.

This chain joins TRBV28 and TRBJ1-2, with no clear D. Looked up from germline, CDR1 is MDHEN and CDR2 is SYDVKM. V was clipped by 6 bases and J by 1 base, with 9 bases between them. This CDR3 spans 13 amino acids. In nucleotides, the CDR3 is TGTGCCAGCAGAGCCGGGAGTAACTATGGCTACACCTTC. Protein product: CASRAGSNYGYTF.

This chain connects TRBV5-1 to TRBJ2-1; 11 bases agree with TRBD2. The germline gives CDR1 SGHRS, CDR2 YFSETQ. J lost 5 bases, V lost 4 bases, and 5 bases had no gene match. The CDR3 runs to 15 residues. The CDR3 nucleotides are TGCGCCAGCAGCGCGACTAGCGGGGCTCACAATGAGCAGTTCTTC. It is translated as CASSATSGAHNEQFF. The entire variable domain, with the rest obtained from reference TRBV5-1 and TRBJ2-1, is as follows: KAGVTQTPRYLIKTRGQQVTLSCSPISGHRSVSWYQQTPGQGLQFLFEYFSETQRNKGNFPGRFSGRQFSNSRSEMNVSTLELGDSALYLCASSATSGAHNEQFFGPGTRLTVL.

The chain couples TRBV19 to TRBJ1-6; D unresolved. Germline lookup yields CDR1 LNHDA and CDR2 SQIVND (reference sequence). The CDR3 runs 17 residues. Trimming took 5 bases from V and 9 from J, leaving 23 bases between them. CDR3 DNA sequence: TGTGCCAGTAGTGACCACCCCGGGTCGGGGAGTCGTTCACCCCTCCACTTT. It yields the protein CASSDHPGSGSRSPLHF.

The rearrangement joins TRBV2 to TRBJ2-6; 10 bases are shared with TRBD1. The CDR3 loop spans 17 amino acids. With V trimmed by 5 bases and J by 1 base, 5 bases remained unmatched. Germline CDR1 is SNHLY and CDR2 is FYNNEI. CDR3 sequence (DNA): TGTGCCAGCAGTAAGACAGGGGGCGGATCTGGGGCCAACGTCCTGACTTTC. Translated: CASSKTGGGSGANVLTF.

The chain links TRBV7-9 to TRBJ1-1, with a tentative D call TRBD1 (6 bases). V gave up 2 bases and J gave up 1 base, with 8 bases separating them. This CDR3 spans 14 amino acids. From germline, CDR1 is SEHNR and CDR2 FQNEAQ (reference sequence). The CDR3 sequence is CASSLTGKNTEAFF. CDR3 nucleotide sequence: TGTGCCAGCAGCTTAACAGGGAAGAACACTGAAGCTTTCTTT.

This chain uses TRBV13 with TRBJ2-5; no definite D call. Looked up from germline, CDR1 is PRHDT and CDR2 is FYEKMQ (reference sequence). The CDR3 totals 16 residues. Trimming removed 2 bases at V and 2 bases at J, with 15 bases between. This CDR3 reads CASSLSSRGPQETQYF. The CDR3 bases are TGTGCCAGCAGCTTATCCTCTCGAGGCCCTCAAGAGACCCAGTACTTC. Combining the CDR3 with reference TRBV13 and TRBJ2-5 gives the whole variable domain AAGVIQSPRHLIKEKRETATLKCYPIPRHDTVYWYQQGPGQDPQFLISFYEKMQSDKGSIPDRFSAQQFSDYHSELNMSSLELGDSALYFCASSLSSRGPQETQYFGPGTRLLVL.

The chain carries TRBV5-1 and TRBJ1-6; D remains unclear. The V end was cut by 3 bases, the J end by 7 bases, with 11 bases between. In germline, CDR1 is SGHRS, CDR2 YFSETQ. This CDR3 spans 14 amino acids. CDR3 residues: CASSSGQQNSPLHF. The CDR3, as DNA: TGCGCCAGCAGCTCAGGCCAGCAAAATTCACCCCTCCACTTT.

This clone has just a few counts. This chain joins TRBV5-1 and TRBJ2-7; perhaps TRBD1 as D (5 bases). V lost 4 bases and J lost 7, with 15 bases in between. CDR3 length equals 13 residues. Per the germline V gene, CDR1 is SGHRS and CDR2 is YFSETQ. The CDR3 here is CASSPGPSWEQYF. The CDR3, as DNA: TGCGCCAGCAGCCCAGGGCCTTCTTGGGAGCAGTACTTC.

V gene TRBV6-5 combines with J gene TRBJ1-1, with 8 bases fitting TRBD1. This CDR3 is 14 amino acids long. The junction had 6 bases not matched to a gene; V was cut back by 9 bases and J by 0 bases. Germline CDR1 is MNHEY and CDR2 is SVGAGI. The CDR3 region is CASNRGTLNTEAFF. The DNA of the CDR3 is TGTGCCAGTAACAGGGGGACGCTGAACACTGAAGCTTTCTTT.

This chain links TRBV29-1 with TRBJ2-3, with TRBD2 matching 12 bases. The V and J ends lost 7 bases and 3 bases, in that order; junction bases with no gene match: 8. The CDR3 is 15 amino acids. The V gene's germline CDR1 is SQVTM and CDR2 ANQGSEA. The CDR3 sequence: CSGGLAGSSTDTQYF. CDR3 in DNA: TGCAGCGGCGGACTAGCGGGAAGTTCGACAGATACGCAGTATTTT.

The chain employs TRBV24-1 and TRBJ2-5; TRBD1 matches at 7 bases. The CDR3 has 14 residues. V lost 11 bases, J lost 2 bases, and 10 bases stayed unmatched. Germline CDR1 KGHDR, CDR2 SFDVKD. Written as DNA, the CDR3 is TGTGCCATCCAATCGGGACAGACTCAAGAGACCCAGTACTTC. This encodes CAIQSGQTQETQYF.

This chain links TRBV15 with TRBJ2-7, with TRBD1 as a possible D gene (5 bases). The CDR3 extends over 16 amino acids. The ends were cut back, 0 bases at V and 3 bases at J, with 15 bases in the middle. Germline values: CDR1 LNHNV, CDR2 YYDKDF (reference sequence). In DNA form, the CDR3 reads TGTGCCACCAGCAGAGATTCCTCATGGACAAGCTACGAGCAGTACTTC. Its protein product is CATSRDSSWTSYEQYF.